These 24 T cell receptor beta chains came from one sample sequenced in a study of T-cell memory formation after mild COVID-19. TCRdb passed the 5' RACE reads through MiXCR, listing each CDR3 protein once. The sample has 350,000 to 400,000 distinct CDR3 sequences, around a fifth seen once. The sequencing sample was made of PBMCs or a T cell subset sorted from them (not recorded which). These receptors came from an adult woman who had mild COVID-19 (a few samples of this study predate the infection). Cell type and time point are not known.

This clonotype turned up a few times. The DNA for the CDR3 is TGTGCCAGCAGCATAACCAACGAGCAGTACTTC. Translated: CASSITNEQYF. The V call is TRBV3-1, the J call TRBJ2-7, with D unresolved. CDR1 is LGHDT, CDR2 YNNKEL, per germline (reference sequence). The ends were cut back, 5 bases at V and 5 bases at J, with 7 bases in the middle. The CDR3 is 11 residues long.

The V gene is TRBV25-1, the J gene TRBJ1-1, with D possibly TRBD1 on 5 matching bases. The length of the CDR3 is 17 residues. The V end lost 1 base, the J end lost 1 base, and 16 bases lay between the germline ends. CDR1 and CDR2 from the germline V gene are MGHDK and SYGVNS. The CDR3 region is CASSESAPRQPNTEAFF. The DNA of the CDR3 is TGTGCCAGCAGTGAATCAGCCCCCAGACAGCCGAACACTGAAGCTTTCTTT.

The chain couples TRBV7-8 to TRBJ2-1; D possibly matches TRBD1 or TRBD2 (5 bases each). The V end was cut by 5 bases, the J end by 8 bases, with 16 bases between. Per germline, CDR1 SGHVS and CDR2 FQNEAQ. The CDR3 spans 14 residues. Written as DNA, the CDR3 is TGTGCCAGCAGCCCCCTGGTGGGGGTCGATGAGCAGTTCTTC. Translation: CASSPLVGVDEQFF. Using reference TRBV7-8 and TRBJ2-1 for the parts outside the CDR3, the full variable domain is GAGVSQSPRYKVAKRGQDVALRCDPISGHVSLFWYQQALGQGPEFLTYFQNEAQLDKSGLPSDRFFAERPEGSVSTLKIQRTQQEDSAVYLCASSPLVGVDEQFFGPGTRLTVL.

The J gene is TRBJ1-2, the V gene TRBV6-1; 8 bases fit TRBD1. V shed 4 bases, J shed 4 bases, and the junction held 8 bases outside the gene matches. The CDR3 has 15 residues. Germline V gene lookup returns CDR1 MNHNS and CDR2 SASEGT. The CDR3 DNA is TGTGCCAGCAGTGTGCCCAGGGGGCTTGGCTATGGCTACACCTTC. It is translated as CASSVPRGLGYGYTF.

This clonotype was seen only a few times. V usage is TRBV6-5 and J usage is TRBJ1-5; possible D gene TRBD1, 6 bases. This CDR3 has 16 residues. From germline, CDR1 is MNHEY and CDR2 SVGAGI. V lost 5 bases and J lost 2, with 16 bases in between. Written as DNA, the CDR3 is TGTGCCAGCAGTCCCCAGGGGAGGGGAGGCAATCAGCCCCAGCATTTT. Its protein is CASSPQGRGGNQPQHF.

This chain links TRBV10-3 with TRBJ1-1; D may be TRBD1 (6 bases). V was shortened by 10 bases and J by 3 bases, with 15 bases between the two germline ends. The germline V gene encodes CDR1 ENHRY and CDR2 SYGVKD. The CDR3 covers 13 residues. CDR3 loop: CATSGVGDTEAFF. CDR3 in DNA: TGTGCCACCTCAGGGGTGGGGGACACTGAAGCTTTCTTT.

In this sample, this clonotype turned up a few times. This chain connects TRBV3-1 to TRBJ2-1; D is uncertain. The V end lost 1 base, the J end lost 10 bases, and 17 bases lay between the germline ends. Germline CDR1 LGHDT, CDR2 YNNKEL (reference sequence). This CDR3 is 15 amino acids long. In DNA form, the CDR3 reads TGTGCCAGCAGCCAAGGGATTTCAGGATCATACGAGCAGTTCTTC. Translated, it gives CASSQGISGSYEQFF.

This chain's CDR3 is CASSPGADGYTF. DNA for the CDR3: TGTGCCAGCAGCCCCGGTGCAGATGGCTACACCTTC. The chain links TRBV6-5 to TRBJ1-2; D is ambiguous. V lost 6 bases and J 6 bases, leaving 11 bases between the germline ends. Germline V CDR1 and CDR2: MNHEY, SVGAGI. The length of the CDR3 is 12 residues.

This clonotype was observed a few times. The chain employs TRBV12-3 or TRBV12-4 and TRBJ2-1; D unresolved. The V end lost 6 bases, the J end lost 6 bases, and 15 bases lay between the germline ends. The CDR3 sequence is 14 residues long. The CDR3 spells CASSLNPWANEQFF. CDR3 DNA: TGTGCCAGCAGCTTAAACCCCTGGGCCAATGAGCAGTTCTTC.

This clonotype was seen only a few times. The chain uses TRBV29-1 and TRBJ2-3; no definite D call. V shed 8 bases and J shed 2 bases, with 14 bases lying between them. The germline V gene encodes CDR1 SQVTM and CDR2 ANQGSEA. The CDR3 consists of 13 residues. CDR3 protein: CSSEAKYTDTQYF. CDR3 coding DNA: TGCAGCTCAGAGGCAAAATACACAGATACGCAGTATTTT.

The V and J genes are TRBV19 and TRBJ2-1, with D possibly matching TRBD2 (5 bases). The CDR3 is 15 residues long. V lost 7 bases, J lost 0 bases, and 13 bases lay in between. In germline, CDR1 is LNHDA, CDR2 SQIVND (reference sequence). CDR3 loop: CASISGLSSYNEQFF. CDR3 in DNA: TGTGCCAGTATTTCCGGACTTAGCTCCTACAATGAGCAGTTCTTC.

This clonotype was detected only a few times. It may be a read error: a sequence one base away is much more abundant. The CDR3 protein is CASSWGQATDTQYF. CDR3 in DNA: TGTGCCAGCAGTTGGGGACAGGCCACAGATACGCAGTATTTT. V is TRBV6-2 or TRBV6-3 and J is TRBJ2-3; 8 bases match TRBD1. The CDR3 spans 14 residues. V shed 4 bases and J 2 bases; nucleotides not matched to a gene: 2. Germline values: CDR1 MNHEY, CDR2 SVGEGT.

The chain uses TRBV5-1 and TRBJ2-1, with no clear D. The CDR3 is made up of 12 amino acids. CDR1 is SGHRS, CDR2 YFSETQ, per germline. V lost 0 bases to trimming and J lost 8 bases, with 6 bases between them. The CDR3 is CASSLVPDEQFF. The CDR3 nucleotides read TGCGCCAGCAGCTTGGTTCCGGATGAGCAGTTCTTC.

The chain links TRBV4-2 to TRBJ2-5; D is possibly TRBD2 (5 bases). V lost 1 base to trimming and J lost 6 bases, with 21 bases between them. Germline CDR1 LGHNA, CDR2 YNFKEQ. The CDR3 contains 17 residues. The CDR3 sequence is CASSQGNGSAVPQTQYF. Written as DNA, the CDR3 is TGTGCCAGCAGCCAAGGGAATGGTAGCGCCGTCCCCCAGACCCAGTACTTC.

This clonotype was seen more than once but under ten times. The CDR3 DNA sequence: TGCAGTGCCCCCAGGGCGCTAGCGGGATTTAATGAGCAGTTCTTC. Its translation: CSAPRALAGFNEQFF. V is TRBV20-1 and J is TRBJ2-1; TRBD2 aligns across 9 bases. J was trimmed by 7 bases and V by 6 bases; bases with no gene match: 13. From germline, CDR1 is DFQATT and CDR2 SNEGSKA (reference sequence). The CDR3 length is 15 residues.

This clonotype has more than one count but fewer than ten. This chain connects TRBV7-2 to TRBJ2-7; 7 bases match TRBD2. Germline V gives CDR1 SGHTA, CDR2 FQGNSA. CDR3 length equals 16 residues. V dropped 1 base and J dropped 0; count of bases not matched to a gene: 6. The CDR3: CASSLGRRGSSYEQYF. Written as DNA, the CDR3 is TGTGCCAGCAGCTTAGGGAGGCGGGGGAGCTCCTACGAGCAGTACTTC.

V and J are TRBV4-1 and TRBJ2-7; D could derive from TRBD1 or TRBD2 (7 bases each). Per the germline V gene, CDR1 is MGHRA and CDR2 is YSYEKL. V lost 3 bases and J 1 base, leaving 16 bases between the germline ends. The CDR3 extends over 16 amino acids. The CDR3 here is CASSQGSGGASYEQYF. CDR3 sequence (DNA): TGCGCCAGCAGCCAGGGTTCAGGGGGGGCATCCTACGAGCAGTACTTC.

The chain recombines TRBV21-1 with TRBJ2-3. TRBV21-1 is an annotated pseudogene. The CDR3 runs to 15 residues. The chain's CDR3 is CASSPCRSDTDTQYF. The CDR3 DNA reads as TGTGCCAGCAGCCCGTGCAGGTCGGACACAGATACGCAGTATTTT.

The chain is built from TRBV12-3 or TRBV12-4 and TRBJ2-3; D might be TRBD1 (5 bases). V lost 6 bases, J lost 2 bases, and 12 bases lay in between. This CDR3 spans 14 amino acids. The CDR3 nucleotides read TGTGCCAGCAGAAGGGGTGTTATCACAGATACGCAGTATTTT. Protein product: CASRRGVITDTQYF.

The rearrangement joins TRBV4-3 to TRBJ2-3, with D uncertain. The CDR3 spans 16 residues. CDR1 LGHNA and CDR2 YSLEER come from the germline V gene. V was trimmed by 0 bases and J by 3 bases, leaving 13 bases between them. CDR3 sequence (DNA): TGCGCCAGCAGCCAAGATAGGAGCGAGCCTACAGATACGCAGTATTTT. Its translation: CASSQDRSEPTDTQYF.

This clonotype was observed many times. The genes are TRBV12-3 or TRBV12-4 and TRBJ2-1; D is undetermined. With 3 bases removed from V and 2 bases from J, the gap between germline ends came to 11 bases. This CDR3 contains 15 residues. The CDR3 loop reads CASSFIKRPYNEQFF. CDR3 in DNA: TGTGCCAGCAGTTTTATAAAGCGCCCCTACAATGAGCAGTTCTTC.

This clonotype was seen a few times. The V gene is TRBV3-1, the J gene TRBJ2-7; either TRBD1 or TRBD2 may supply D (5 bases each). The CDR3 is made up of 17 amino acids. CDR1 is LGHDT, CDR2 YNNKEL, per germline (reference sequence). The V and J ends lost 1 base and 3 bases respectively, with 19 bases between them. CDR3 loop: CASSQAKSGTYGYEQYF. For the CDR3, the DNA is TGTGCCAGCAGCCAAGCCAAGTCCGGGACCTACGGCTACGAGCAGTACTTC.

V usage is TRBV18 and J usage is TRBJ2-1, with unresolved D. The CDR3 sequence is 14 residues long. V was pared by 0 bases and J by 4 bases, with 7 bases between. The germline CDR1 and CDR2 sequences are KGHSH and LQKENI. CDR3 nucleotides: TGTGCCAGCTCACCACCGGTGGGGTACAATGAGCAGTTCTTC. Amino acid sequence: CASSPPVGYNEQFF.

The sample holds a few counts of this clonotype. This CDR3 reads CASSLVYGGEGTGELFF. CDR3 in DNA: TGCGCCAGCAGCTTGGTGTACGGAGGGGAAGGCACCGGGGAGCTGTTTTTT. This chain joins TRBV5-1 and TRBJ2-2; D possibly corresponds to TRBD2 (6 bases). Germline V lookup: CDR1 SGHRS, CDR2 YFSETQ. Trimming left V 0 bases short and J 4 bases short, with 16 bases between. The CDR3 sequence is 17 residues long.